The 2 T cell receptor beta chains below all came from one sample that was sequenced in a study of T cells in Graves' hyperthyroidism and ophthalmopathy. TCR beta CDR3 regions were amplified from RNA transcripts. Initially, a first-round RT-PCR of the TCR CDR3 employed the HTBI primer set. TCRdb reprocessed the multiplex PCR reads with MiXCR, giving one entry per CDR3 protein. The repertoire has about 840,000 distinct CDR3 sequences, approximately 40% of them found once; the top ten carry approximately 10%. Source material: blood. The receptors were gathered from a young man with Graves' hyperthyroidism.

This clonotype was detected ten times or more. The rearrangement links TRBV7-2 to TRBJ2-2; weak D call: TRBD1 (6 bases). The CDR3 has 13 residues. Trimming took 6 bases from V and 7 from J, leaving 12 bases between them. From germline, CDR1 is SGHTA and CDR2 FQGNSA. The CDR3: CASRLRGIGELFF. CDR3 sequence (DNA): TGTGCCAGCAGGCTTAGGGGGATCGGGGAGCTGTTTTTT. Drawing the rest from reference TRBV7-2 and TRBJ2-2, the complete variable domain is GAGVSQSPSNKVTEKGKDVELRCDPISGHTALYWYRQSLGQGLEFLIYFQGNSAPDKSGLPSDRFSAERTGGSVSTLTIQRTQQEDSAVYLCASRLRGIGELFFGEGSRLTVL.

This chain joins TRBV6-6 and TRBJ2-7, with D possibly matching TRBD2 (6 bases). The V gene lost 5 bases and the J gene lost 1 base, with 12 bases spanning the gap. The CDR3 is 14 residues long. Germline CDR1 MNHNY, CDR2 SVGAGI (reference sequence). Here the CDR3 DNA reads TGTGCCAGCAGTCGGGACGGACTATCCTACGAGCAGTACTTC. This sequence encodes CASSRDGLSYEQYF.